These T cell receptor beta chains were read from a single sample in a study of cytomegalovirus exposure and HLA in healthy donors. TCRdb's table, derived via immunoSEQ multiplex PCR, lists solely in-frame clones and lacks some. The table has approximately 240,000 clones, about 93% seen once; the top ten hold around 1.1%. Sequences were obtained from PBMCs. The receptors shown here come from a woman aged 18-29 years in good health and CMV-seronegative. Both conserved end residues are part of each CDR3. The D gene is left open where the match is weak. For some rows the clone size is stated as once, few or many, or as a class when expanded; others skip it.

j_call: TRBJ2-5; clone_size: NA; v_call: TRBV27; d_call: TRBD2; cdr3_aa: CASSPIAGAVETQYF; cdr3_nt: TGTGCCAGCAGTCCCATAGCGGGAGCGGTAGAGACCCAGTACTTC
j_call: TRBJ2-3; clone_size: NA; v_call: TRBV6-4; d_call: TRBD1; cdr3_aa: CASSERDRGTDTQYF; cdr3_nt: TGTGCCAGCAGTGAAAGGGACAGAGGCACAGATACGCAGTATTTT
j_call: TRBJ1-2; clone_size: NA; v_call: TRBV28; d_call: NA; cdr3_aa: CASSVGGPGAYGYTF; cdr3_nt: TGTGCCAGCAGTGTGGGGGGGCCGGGGGCCTATGGCTACACCTTC
j_call: TRBJ1-4; clone_size: NA; v_call: TRBV5-6; d_call: TRBD1; cdr3_aa: CASSRDTGGNEKLFF; cdr3_nt: TGTGCCAGCAGCCGAGATACAGGGGGCAACGAAAAACTGTTTTTT
j_call: TRBJ2-7; clone_size: few; v_call: TRBV5-4; d_call: TRBD2; cdr3_aa: CASRGLDRYEQYF; cdr3_nt: TGTGCCAGCAGAGGACTAGATCGATACGAGCAGTACTTC
j_call: TRBJ2-3; clone_size: NA; v_call: TRBV11-2; d_call: NA; cdr3_aa: CASSGEGADTQYF; cdr3_nt: TGTGCCAGCAGCGGTGAGGGTGCAGATACGCAGTATTTT
j_call: TRBJ1-2; clone_size: NA; v_call: TRBV30; d_call: NA; cdr3_aa: CAWRTAQDGGYTF; cdr3_nt: TGTGCCTGGAGGACAGCTCAAGACGGTGGCTACACCTTC
j_call: TRBJ1-1; clone_size: NA; v_call: TRBV11-2; d_call: NA; cdr3_aa: CASSPRSLGRAMNTEAFF; cdr3_nt: TGTGCCAGCAGCCCACGGAGTCTGGGCAGGGCGATGAACACTGAAGCTTTCTTT
j_call: TRBJ2-3; clone_size: once; v_call: TRBV9; d_call: TRBD2; cdr3_aa: CASTLTPGLATDTQYF; cdr3_nt: TGTGCCAGCACCCTCACCCCGGGACTAGCGACCGATACGCAGTATTTT
j_call: TRBJ2-7; clone_size: NA; v_call: TRBV27; d_call: NA; cdr3_aa: CASSLLGRGYEQYF; cdr3_nt: TGTGCCAGCAGTTTATTGGGCAGGGGCTACGAGCAGTACTTC
j_call: TRBJ2-7; clone_size: NA; v_call: TRBV11-1; d_call: NA; cdr3_aa: CASSLFFGRAYEQYF; cdr3_nt: TGTGCCAGCAGCTTATTTTTCGGGAGAGCCTACGAGCAGTACTTC
j_call: TRBJ1-5; clone_size: few; v_call: TRBV2; d_call: NA; cdr3_aa: CASPRGGNQPQHF; cdr3_nt: TGTGCCAGTCCGCGGGGGGGTAATCAGCCCCAGCATTTT
j_call: TRBJ1-2; clone_size: NA; v_call: TRBV15; d_call: TRBD1; cdr3_aa: CATSSDRGHFYGYTF; cdr3_nt: TGTGCCACCAGCAGCGACAGGGGGCATTTCTATGGCTACACCTTC
j_call: TRBJ2-6; clone_size: NA; v_call: TRBV5-4; d_call: NA; cdr3_aa: CASSGDKRNPSGANVLTF; cdr3_nt: TGTGCCAGCAGCGGGGACAAAAGGAACCCCTCTGGGGCCAACGTCCTGACTTTC
j_call: TRBJ1-5; clone_size: NA; v_call: TRBV28; d_call: TRBD1; cdr3_aa: CASSLRGRGQPQHF; cdr3_nt: TGTGCCAGCAGCCTCAGGGGGCGAGGACAGCCCCAGCATTTT
j_call: TRBJ2-7; clone_size: once; v_call: TRBV28; d_call: TRBD2; cdr3_aa: CASSVTSGPALYEQYF; cdr3_nt: TGTGCCAGCAGTGTGACTAGCGGGCCTGCCCTTTACGAGCAGTACTTC
j_call: TRBJ1-5; clone_size: NA; v_call: TRBV27; d_call: TRBD1; cdr3_aa: CASRPLDRAQPQHF; cdr3_nt: TGTGCCAGCAGGCCCTTAGACAGGGCTCAGCCCCAGCATTTT
j_call: TRBJ2-1; clone_size: NA; v_call: TRBV15; d_call: NA; cdr3_aa: CATAQRGYNEQFF; cdr3_nt: TGTGCCACCGCCCAGCGTGGGTACAATGAGCAGTTCTTC
j_call: TRBJ2-2; clone_size: NA; v_call: TRBV7-3; d_call: TRBD2; cdr3_aa: CASSLAGGSTGELFF; cdr3_nt: TGTGCCAGCAGTTTAGCGGGAGGTTCCACCGGGGAGCTGTTTTTT
j_call: TRBJ2-3; clone_size: NA; v_call: TRBV27; d_call: NA; cdr3_aa: CASRKPGLSTDTQYF; cdr3_nt: TGTGCCAGCAGAAAACCGGGTCTCAGCACAGATACGCAGTATTTT
j_call: TRBJ1-5; clone_size: NA; v_call: TRBV19; d_call: NA; cdr3_aa: CASSTGGGVNQPQHF; cdr3_nt: TGTGCCAGTAGCACCGGGGGAGGGGTGAATCAGCCCCAGCATTTT
j_call: TRBJ2-3; clone_size: NA; v_call: TRBV9; d_call: TRBD1; cdr3_aa: CASSPTGKVPDTQYF; cdr3_nt: TGTGCCAGCAGCCCGACAGGGAAGGTACCAGATACGCAGTATTTT
j_call: TRBJ2-7; clone_size: NA; v_call: TRBV19; d_call: TRBD2; cdr3_aa: CASSTLQGLAGPPSEQYF; cdr3_nt: TGTGCCAGTAGTACCCTTCAAGGACTAGCGGGTCCACCATCCGAGCAGTACTTC
j_call: TRBJ2-2; clone_size: NA; v_call: TRBV6-5; d_call: NA; cdr3_aa: CASFSGLNTGELFF; cdr3_nt: TGTGCCAGCTTTAGCGGATTGAACACCGGGGAGCTGTTTTTT
j_call: TRBJ2-7; clone_size: NA; v_call: TRBV5-1; d_call: NA; cdr3_aa: CASSLAQGSFYEQYF; cdr3_nt: TGCGCCAGCAGCTTGGCGCAGGGAAGCTTCTACGAGCAGTACTTC